Below are 26 T cell receptor beta chains sequenced from a single sample in a study of blood T cell repertoires in COVID-19. Here immunoSEQ multiplex PCR was the method, and the copy in TCRdb shows in-frame clones only, minus some. The sample includes around 300,000 clones, around 90% of them seen just once. The sequencing sample was made of peripheral blood. Every receptor here comes from a woman aged 40-49 years who had recovered from COVID-19.

The chain couples TRBV11-2 to TRBJ1-4; 10 nucleotides agree with TRBD1. The germline V gene has CDR1 SGHAT and CDR2 FQNNGV. The CDR3 covers 15 residues. J lost 5 bases, V lost 5 bases, and 5 bases had no gene match. CDR3: CASSPWTGGNEKLFF. CDR3 DNA: TGTGCCAGCAGCCCGTGGACAGGGGGAAATGAAAAACTGTTTTTT.

The rearrangement uses TRBV18 and TRBJ2-7; 8 nucleotides agree with TRBD2. Germline V gene data show CDR1 as KGHSH and CDR2 as LQKENI. The V gene end was trimmed by 5 bases and the J gene end by 3 bases; junction bases not matched to a gene: 12. The CDR3 loop spans 16 amino acids. CDR3 residues: CASSTQDSGTSYEQYF. Written as DNA, the CDR3 is TGTGCCAGCTCAACACAAGATAGCGGGACAAGCTACGAGCAGTACTTC.

This rearrangement joins TRBV2 to TRBJ1-5; TRBD1 is a possible D gene (6 bases). This CDR3 has 13 amino acids. V was trimmed by 7 bases and J by 3 bases, leaving 10 bases between them. Germline assignment: CDR1 SNHLY and CDR2 FYNNEI. The CDR3 reads CASIGGNNQPQHF. CDR3 coding DNA: TGTGCCAGCATTGGGGGCAACAATCAGCCCCAGCATTTT.

The chain employs TRBV25-1 and TRBJ2-2; 11 bases are shared with TRBD2. Unmatched junction bases numbered 8, after V lost 6 bases and J lost 2 bases. Germline loops: CDR1 MGHDK, CDR2 SYGVNS. The CDR3 consists of 17 residues. The DNA of the CDR3 is TGTGCCAGCAGCCCCCCGGGACTAGCGGCTAACACCGGGGAGCTGTTTTTT. This translates into CASSPPGLAANTGELFF. Complete variable domain (other parts from reference TRBV25-1 and TRBJ2-2): EADIYQTPRYLVIGTGKKITLECSQTMGHDKMYWYQQDPGMELHLIHYSYGVNSTEKGDLSSESTVSRIRTEHFPLTLESARPSHTSQYLCASSPPGLAANTGELFFGEGSRLTVL.

The rearrangement joins TRBV6-4 to TRBJ2-1, with 11 bases fitting TRBD2. CDR1 and CDR2 from the germline V gene are MRHNA and SNTAGT. Trimming cost V 3 bases and J 3 bases; bases outside gene matches: 1. The CDR3 contains 15 residues. CDR3 amino acids: CASSETSGNYNEQFF. CDR3 in DNA: TGTGCCAGCAGTGAGACTAGCGGGAACTACAATGAGCAGTTCTTC.

The sample holds one count of this clone. The rearrangement joins TRBV7-2 to TRBJ2-7; D is ambiguous. This CDR3 region has 14 residues. Germline V lookup: CDR1 SGHTA, CDR2 FQGNSA. V was shortened by 2 bases and J by 7 bases, with 15 bases between the two germline ends. The chain's CDR3 is CASSLLGPAVEQYF. DNA for the CDR3: TGTGCCAGCAGCTTACTAGGTCCGGCGGTTGAGCAGTACTTC. Variable domain in full (rest from reference TRBV7-2 and TRBJ2-7): GAGVSQSPSNKVTEKGKDVELRCDPISGHTALYWYRQSLGQGLEFLIYFQGNSAPDKSGLPSDRFSAERTGGSVSTLTIQRTQQEDSAVYLCASSLLGPAVEQYFGPGTRLTVT.

CDR3 in amino acids: CAISESSAGDNEQFF. CDR3 sequence (DNA): TGTGCCATCAGTGAGTCCTCAGCGGGCGACAATGAGCAGTTCTTC. This rearrangement joins TRBV10-3 to TRBJ2-1; weak D call: TRBD2 (6 bases). V was trimmed by 0 bases and J by 5 bases, leaving 11 bases between them. This CDR3 is built from 15 residues. CDR1 and CDR2 from the germline V gene are ENHRY and SYGVKD.

The chain carries TRBV18 and TRBJ2-7, with 7 bases that match TRBD1. V shed 6 bases, J shed 6 bases, and the junction held 8 bases outside the gene matches. The CDR3 length is 13 residues. Germline CDR1 and CDR2: KGHSH and LQKENI. The CDR3 here is CASSPGTDREQYF. In DNA, the CDR3 is TGTGCCAGCTCGCCCGGGACAGACCGCGAGCAGTACTTC.

V usage is TRBV19 and J usage is TRBJ2-7, with D maybe TRBD1 (5 bases). Deletions cut 6 bases from V and 2 bases from J, with 11 bases between. Germline V gene data show CDR1 as LNHDA and CDR2 as SQIVND (reference sequence). This CDR3 region has 13 residues. In DNA, the CDR3 is TGTGCCAGTAGCCGCGACAGCACCTACGAGCAGTACTTC. It codes for CASSRDSTYEQYF.

The DNA of the CDR3 is TGTGCCAGCACCGGGACAGGGGTTTACGAGCAGTACTTC. Its protein is CASTGTGVYEQYF. This chain links TRBV7-9 with TRBJ2-7; 10 bases line up with TRBD1. The CDR3 is 13 amino acids. Trimming took 7 bases from V and 4 from J; bases not matched to a gene: 4. Germline CDR1 reads SEHNR; CDR2 reads FQNEAQ (reference sequence).

The V gene is TRBV19, the J gene TRBJ2-1, with 7 bases identical to TRBD2. The CDR3 runs to 12 residues. Germline V gene sequence: CDR1 LNHDA, CDR2 SQIVND (reference sequence). V gave up 8 bases and J gave up 3 bases; unmatched junction bases: 1. CDR3 residues: CASGGGYNEQFF. The CDR3, as DNA: TGTGCCAGTGGGGGGGGCTACAATGAGCAGTTCTTC.

This chain uses TRBV19 with TRBJ2-1; 10 bases map to TRBD2. The V gene's germline CDR1 is LNHDA and CDR2 SQIVND (reference sequence). This CDR3 spans 15 amino acids. Trimming cost V 3 bases and J 8 bases; bases outside gene matches: 7. CDR3 in amino acids: CASSMLAGGLHEQFF. The CDR3 nucleotides read TGTGCCAGTAGTATGTTAGCGGGAGGTTTACATGAGCAGTTCTTC.

CDR3 in DNA: TGTGCCAGCAGTGATCCTCAGGCAGCAGATACGCAGTATTTT. The encoded protein is CASSDPQAADTQYF. The genes are TRBV2 and TRBJ2-3, with unresolved D. The V end lost 3 bases, the J end lost 4 bases, and 11 bases lay between the germline ends. The CDR3 has 14 amino acids. Germline V gene lookup returns CDR1 SNHLY and CDR2 FYNNEI.

The chain is built from TRBV5-6 and TRBJ2-7, with D maybe TRBD1 (6 bases). The germline V gene encodes CDR1 SGHDT and CDR2 YYEEEE. Trimming cost V 7 bases and J 7 bases, with 21 bases left between them. CDR3 size: 14 residues. CDR3 region: CASSRGANSREQYF. In nucleotides, the CDR3 is TGTGCCAGCTCCAGGGGAGCAAATAGCAGGGAGCAGTACTTC.

The genes are TRBV28 and TRBJ2-7, with TRBD1 identical over 9 bases. CDR1 is MDHEN, CDR2 SYDVKM, per germline. There are 15 residues in the CDR3. V lost 4 bases and J lost 2; bases outside the gene matches: 6. As DNA, the CDR3 is TGTGCCAGCAGTTCCTTCGGGACAGGGACCTACGAGCAGTACTTC. This encodes CASSSFGTGTYEQYF.

This chain links TRBV7-2 with TRBJ2-7, with TRBD1 matching 11 bases. The J segment lost 6 bases and the V segment lost 5 bases, leaving 6 bases of the junction unmatched. CDR3 size: 14 residues. The V gene's germline CDR1 is SGHTA and CDR2 FQGNSA. CDR3 residues: CASSRDRGGSEQYF. CDR3 coding DNA: TGTGCCAGCAGCCGGGACAGGGGGGGGAGCGAGCAGTACTTC.

The chain links TRBV6-6 to TRBJ2-1; 10 nucleotides align to TRBD2. This CDR3 spans 15 amino acids. The germline gives CDR1 MNHNY, CDR2 SVGAGI (reference sequence). V was pared by 0 bases and J by 9 bases, with 5 bases of the junction left unmatched. The CDR3 DNA is TGTGCCAGCAGTTACTCTCTAGCGGGAGATAGTGAGCAGTTCTTC. As protein: CASSYSLAGDSEQFF.

The chain is built from TRBV18 and TRBJ2-5; possibly TRBD2 for D (6 bases). From germline, CDR1 is KGHSH and CDR2 LQKENI. The ends were cut back, 3 bases at V and 5 bases at J, with 7 bases in the middle. This CDR3 is built from 12 residues. This chain's CDR3 is CASSPSGETQYF. The CDR3 nucleotides read TGTGCCAGCTCACCCAGCGGGGAGACCCAGTACTTC.

This rearrangement joins TRBV28 to TRBJ2-2; 8 bases agree with TRBD1. The CDR3 is 18 amino acids. Per germline, CDR1 MDHEN and CDR2 SYDVKM. The junction had 11 bases not matched to a gene; V was cut back by 3 bases and J by 2 bases. The CDR3 DNA reads as TGTGCCAGCAGTTTTTACGCAGGGACAGGTTTCAACACCGGGGAGCTGTTTTTT. This gives the protein CASSFYAGTGFNTGELFF.

A few counts support this clone. The chain carries TRBV7-8 and TRBJ1-1; D perhaps matches TRBD1 (5 bases). In germline, CDR1 is SGHVS, CDR2 FQNEAQ. Deletions cut 5 bases from V and 0 bases from J, with 16 bases between. The CDR3 extends over 16 amino acids. The CDR3 DNA reads TGTGCCAGCAGCCTACGGCTTTCGGGGGTGAACACTGAAGCTTTCTTT. Its translation: CASSLRLSGVNTEAFF.

This clone was picked up one time. The V and J genes are TRBV15 and TRBJ2-1; 7 bases agree with TRBD2. CDR3 length: 16 residues. The V segment lost 0 bases and the J segment 0 bases; nucleotides outside the gene matches: 2. In germline, CDR1 is LNHNV, CDR2 YYDKDF (reference sequence). CDR3 region: CATSREGGSSYNEQFF. The CDR3 region has the DNA TGTGCCACCAGCAGAGAGGGCGGGAGCTCCTACAATGAGCAGTTCTTC.

This clone was observed once. This chain joins TRBV19 and TRBJ2-3; 13 nucleotides line up with TRBD2. From germline, CDR1 is LNHDA and CDR2 SQIVND (reference sequence). Trimming took 4 bases from V and 4 from J; bases not matched to a gene: 5. This CDR3 comprises 16 residues. For the CDR3, the DNA is TGTGCCAGTAGTACCCGGACTAGCGGGAGTCCAGATACGCAGTATTTT. Translating gives CASSTRTSGSPDTQYF.

J is TRBJ1-1 and V is TRBV3-1 (or the pseudogene TRBV3-2), with D uncertain. Trimming shortened V by 0 bases and J by 12 bases, and 11 bases separated the two germline ends. This CDR3 comprises 12 residues. In germline, CDR1 is LGHDT, CDR2 YNNKEL (reference sequence). In nucleotides, the CDR3 is TGTGCCAGCAGCCAAGAGCCCGGGAGGACTTTCTTT. Residues: CASSQEPGRTFF.

CDR3 residues: CASSLDRRQFF. The CDR3 DNA is TGCGCCAGCAGCCTTGACAGAAGGCAGTTCTTC. The V and J genes are TRBV4-1 and TRBJ2-1, with D perhaps matching TRBD1 (5 bases). The CDR3 contains 11 residues. The germline gives CDR1 MGHRA, CDR2 YSYEKL. The V end lost 4 bases, the J end lost 12 bases, and 10 bases lay between the germline ends.

J is TRBJ2-2 and V is TRBV14; 7 nucleotides line up with TRBD1. This CDR3 comprises 14 residues. Germline V CDR1 and CDR2: SGHDN, FVKESK. The V and J ends lost 6 bases and 1 base, in that order; junction bases with no gene match: 2. This chain's CDR3 is CASRRTGNTGELFF. CDR3 bases: TGTGCCAGCAGAAGGACAGGGAACACCGGGGAGCTGTTTTTT.

The gene calls are TRBV7-2 and TRBJ2-7; 10 nucleotides agree with TRBD2. Germline V CDR1 and CDR2: SGHTA, FQGNSA. With 5 bases clipped from V and 1 base from J, the junction kept 5 bases outside the gene matches. This CDR3 is built from 15 residues. In DNA form, the CDR3 reads TGTGCCAGCAGCCTTCGACTAGCGGGTTCCTACGAGCAGTACTTC. Translating it yields CASSLRLAGSYEQYF.